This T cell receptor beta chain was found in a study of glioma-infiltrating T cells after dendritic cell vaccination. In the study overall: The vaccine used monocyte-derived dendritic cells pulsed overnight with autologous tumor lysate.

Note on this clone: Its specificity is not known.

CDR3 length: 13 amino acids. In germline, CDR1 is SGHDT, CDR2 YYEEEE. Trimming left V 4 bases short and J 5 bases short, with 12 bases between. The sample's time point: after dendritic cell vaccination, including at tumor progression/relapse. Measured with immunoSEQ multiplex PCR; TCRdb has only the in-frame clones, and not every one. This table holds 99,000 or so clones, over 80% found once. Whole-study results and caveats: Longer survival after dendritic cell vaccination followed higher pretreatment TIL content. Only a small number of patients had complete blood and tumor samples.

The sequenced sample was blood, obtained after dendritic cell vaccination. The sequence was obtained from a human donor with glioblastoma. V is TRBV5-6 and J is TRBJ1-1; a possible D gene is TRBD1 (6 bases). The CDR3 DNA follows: TGTGCCAGCAGCCCGCCCAGGGGAACTGAAGCTTTCTTT. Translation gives CASSPPRGTEAFF. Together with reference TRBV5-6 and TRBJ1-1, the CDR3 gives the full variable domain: DAGVTQSPTHLIKTRGQQVTLRCSPKSGHDTVSWYQQALGQGPQFIFQYYEEEERQRGNFPDRFSGHQFPNYSSELNVNALLLGDSALYLCASSPPRGTEAFFGQGTRLTVV.